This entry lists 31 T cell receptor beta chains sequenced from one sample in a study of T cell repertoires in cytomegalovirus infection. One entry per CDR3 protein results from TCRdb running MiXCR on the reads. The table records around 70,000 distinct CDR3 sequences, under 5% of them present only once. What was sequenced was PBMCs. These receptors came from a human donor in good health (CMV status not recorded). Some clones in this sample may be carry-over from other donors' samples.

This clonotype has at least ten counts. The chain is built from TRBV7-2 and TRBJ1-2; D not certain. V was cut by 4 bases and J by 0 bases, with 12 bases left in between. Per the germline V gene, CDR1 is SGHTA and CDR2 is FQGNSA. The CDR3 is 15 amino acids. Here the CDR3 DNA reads TGTGCCAGCAGCTCAACCGTGCCAACTAACTATGGCTACACCTTC. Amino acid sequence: CASSSTVPTNYGYTF. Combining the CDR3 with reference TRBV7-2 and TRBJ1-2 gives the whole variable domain GAGVSQSPSNKVTEKGKDVELRCDPISGHTALYWYRQSLGQGLEFLIYFQGNSAPDKSGLPSDRFSAERTGGSVSTLTIQRTQQEDSAVYLCASSSTVPTNYGYTFGSGTRLTVV.

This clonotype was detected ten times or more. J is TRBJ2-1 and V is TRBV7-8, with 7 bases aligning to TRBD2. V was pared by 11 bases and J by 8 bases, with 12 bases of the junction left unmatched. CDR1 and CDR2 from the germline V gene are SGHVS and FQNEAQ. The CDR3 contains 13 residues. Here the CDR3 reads CADAGVGGDEQFF. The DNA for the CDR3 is TGTGCCGATGCGGGAGTGGGAGGGGATGAGCAGTTCTTC. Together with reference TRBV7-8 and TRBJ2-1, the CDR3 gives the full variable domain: GAGVSQSPRYKVAKRGQDVALRCDPISGHVSLFWYQQALGQGPEFLTYFQNEAQLDKSGLPSDRFFAERPEGSVSTLKIQRTQQEDSAVYLCADAGVGGDEQFFGPGTRLTVL.

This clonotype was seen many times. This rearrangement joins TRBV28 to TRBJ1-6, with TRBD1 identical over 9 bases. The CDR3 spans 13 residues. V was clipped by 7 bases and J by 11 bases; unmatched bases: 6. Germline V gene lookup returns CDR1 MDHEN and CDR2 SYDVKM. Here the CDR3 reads CASTRDRATPLHF. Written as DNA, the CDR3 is TGTGCCAGCACCCGGGACAGGGCGACACCCCTCCACTTT.

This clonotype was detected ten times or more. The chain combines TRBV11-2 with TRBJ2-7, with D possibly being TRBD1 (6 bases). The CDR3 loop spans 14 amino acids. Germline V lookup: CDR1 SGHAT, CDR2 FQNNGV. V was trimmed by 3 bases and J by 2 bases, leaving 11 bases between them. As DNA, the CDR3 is TGTGCCAGCAGCTTTATGGGACAAACCTACGAGCAGTACTTC. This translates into CASSFMGQTYEQYF.

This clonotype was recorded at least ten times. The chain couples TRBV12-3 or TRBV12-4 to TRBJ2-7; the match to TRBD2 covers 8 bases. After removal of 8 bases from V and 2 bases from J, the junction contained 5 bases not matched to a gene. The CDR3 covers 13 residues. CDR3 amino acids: CASGSGGAYEQYF. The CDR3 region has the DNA TGTGCCAGCGGGTCCGGGGGGGCCTACGAGCAGTACTTC.

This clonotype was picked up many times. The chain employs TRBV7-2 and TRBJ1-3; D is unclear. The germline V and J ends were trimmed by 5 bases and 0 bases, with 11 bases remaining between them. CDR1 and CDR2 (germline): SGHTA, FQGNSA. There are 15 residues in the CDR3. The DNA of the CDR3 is TGTGCCAGCAGCCCCCAGGATCTCTCTGGAAACACCATATATTTT. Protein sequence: CASSPQDLSGNTIYF.

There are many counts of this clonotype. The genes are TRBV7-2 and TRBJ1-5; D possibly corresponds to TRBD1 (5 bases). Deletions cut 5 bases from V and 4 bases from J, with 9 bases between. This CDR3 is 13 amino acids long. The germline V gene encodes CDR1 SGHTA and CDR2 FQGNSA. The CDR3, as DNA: TGTGCCAGCAGCGAAAGACAGAATCAGCCCCAGCATTTT. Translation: CASSERQNQPQHF.

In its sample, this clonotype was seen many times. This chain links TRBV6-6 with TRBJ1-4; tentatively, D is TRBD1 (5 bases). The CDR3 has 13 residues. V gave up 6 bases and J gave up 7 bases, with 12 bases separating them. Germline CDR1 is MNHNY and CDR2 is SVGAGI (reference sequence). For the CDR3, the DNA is TGTGCCAGCAGAGGGACGGGGGGTGAAAAACTGTTTTTT. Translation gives CASRGTGGEKLFF.

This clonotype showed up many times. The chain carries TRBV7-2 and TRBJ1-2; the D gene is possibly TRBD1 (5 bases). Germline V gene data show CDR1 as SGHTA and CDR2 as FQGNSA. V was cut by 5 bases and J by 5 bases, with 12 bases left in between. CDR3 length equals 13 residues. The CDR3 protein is CASSTGTGYGYTF. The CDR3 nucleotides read TGTGCCAGCAGCACAGGCACAGGATATGGCTACACCTTC. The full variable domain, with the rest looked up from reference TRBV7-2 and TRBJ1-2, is GAGVSQSPSNKVTEKGKDVELRCDPISGHTALYWYRQSLGQGLEFLIYFQGNSAPDKSGLPSDRFSAERTGGSVSTLTIQRTQQEDSAVYLCASSTGTGYGYTFGSGTRLTVV.

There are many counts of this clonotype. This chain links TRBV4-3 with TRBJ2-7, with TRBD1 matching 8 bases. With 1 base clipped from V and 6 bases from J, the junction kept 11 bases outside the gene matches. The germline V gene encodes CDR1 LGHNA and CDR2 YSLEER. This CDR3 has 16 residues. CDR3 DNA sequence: TGCGCCAGCAGCCAAGCCACCGGGACAGGCACCTTCGAGCAGTACTTC. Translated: CASSQATGTGTFEQYF.

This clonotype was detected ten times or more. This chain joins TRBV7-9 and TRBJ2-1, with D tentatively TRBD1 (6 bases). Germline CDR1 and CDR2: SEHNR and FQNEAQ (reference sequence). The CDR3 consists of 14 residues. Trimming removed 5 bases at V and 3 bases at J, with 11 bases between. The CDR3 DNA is TGTGCCAGCAGCACGGACAGTTTCTACAATGAGCAGTTCTTC. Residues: CASSTDSFYNEQFF.

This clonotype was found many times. In DNA form, the CDR3 reads TGCAGTGCTAGCGGGGAGAACACCGGGGAGCTGTTTTTT. This gives the protein CSASGENTGELFF. The V and J genes are TRBV20-1 and TRBJ2-2; D may be TRBD2 (5 bases). Germline V gene lookup returns CDR1 DFQATT and CDR2 SNEGSKA (reference sequence). The CDR3 is 13 residues long. V lost 3 bases and J lost 1, with 6 bases in between.

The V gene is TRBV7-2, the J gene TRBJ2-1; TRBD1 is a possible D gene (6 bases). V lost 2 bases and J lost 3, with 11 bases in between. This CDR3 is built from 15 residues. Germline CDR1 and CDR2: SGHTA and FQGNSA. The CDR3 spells CASSLRWGRYNEQFF. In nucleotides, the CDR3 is TGTGCCAGCAGCTTAAGGTGGGGGCGCTACAATGAGCAGTTCTTC.

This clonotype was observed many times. The CDR3 protein is CASSGRRTADGYTF. The CDR3 DNA follows: TGTGCCAGCAGTGGAAGACGCACTGCGGATGGCTACACCTTC. J is TRBJ1-2 and V is TRBV2; D is undetermined. Per the germline V gene, CDR1 is SNHLY and CDR2 is FYNNEI. V was cut by 4 bases and J by 6 bases, with 15 bases left in between. The CDR3 contains 14 residues.

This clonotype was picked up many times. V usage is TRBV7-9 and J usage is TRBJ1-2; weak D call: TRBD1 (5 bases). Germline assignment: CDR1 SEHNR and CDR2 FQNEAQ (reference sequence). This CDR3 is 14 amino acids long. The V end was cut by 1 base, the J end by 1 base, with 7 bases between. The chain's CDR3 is CASSLVGGNYGYTF. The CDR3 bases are TGTGCCAGCAGCTTAGTCGGGGGTAACTATGGCTACACCTTC.

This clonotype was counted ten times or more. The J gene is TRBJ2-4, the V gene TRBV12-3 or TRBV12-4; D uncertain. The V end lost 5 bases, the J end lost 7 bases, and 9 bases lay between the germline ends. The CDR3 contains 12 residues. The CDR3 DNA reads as TGTGCCAGCAGTAAGGATGGGAACATTCAGTACTTC. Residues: CASSKDGNIQYF.

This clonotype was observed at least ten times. The CDR3 region has the DNA TGTGCCAGCAGTTTAAGGGAGATCGGGGTAGGGAATCAGCCCCAGCATTTT. This gives the protein CASSLREIGVGNQPQHF. J is TRBJ1-5 and V is TRBV12-3 or TRBV12-4; D is unclear. CDR3 length equals 17 residues. V lost 2 bases to trimming and J lost 4 bases, with 18 bases between them.

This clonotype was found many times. CDR3 loop: CASSPGGPGNQPQHF. The DNA for the CDR3 is TGTGCCAGCAGCCCTGGGGGGCCTGGCAATCAGCCCCAGCATTTT. The genes are TRBV7-2 and TRBJ1-5, with a weak D call TRBD1 (6 bases). The germline V gene has CDR1 SGHTA and CDR2 FQGNSA. The CDR3 runs to 15 residues. V was pared by 5 bases and J by 2 bases, with 13 bases between. The full variable domain, rest sourced from reference TRBV7-2 and TRBJ1-5, is GAGVSQSPSNKVTEKGKDVELRCDPISGHTALYWYRQSLGQGLEFLIYFQGNSAPDKSGLPSDRFSAERTGGSVSTLTIQRTQQEDSAVYLCASSPGGPGNQPQHFGDGTRLSIL.

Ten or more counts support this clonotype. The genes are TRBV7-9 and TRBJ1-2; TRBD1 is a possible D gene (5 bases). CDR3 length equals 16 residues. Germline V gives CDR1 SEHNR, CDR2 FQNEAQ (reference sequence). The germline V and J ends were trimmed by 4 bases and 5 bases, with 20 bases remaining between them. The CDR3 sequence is CASSSWDLAAQYGYTF. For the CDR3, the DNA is TGTGCCAGCAGCTCCTGGGACCTGGCGGCCCAGTATGGCTACACCTTC. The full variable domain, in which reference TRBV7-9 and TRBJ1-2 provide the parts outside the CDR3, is DTGVSQNPRHKITKRGQNVTFRCDPISEHNRLYWYRQTLGQGPEFLTYFQNEAQLEKSRLLSDRFSAERPKGSFSTLEIQRTEQGDSAMYLCASSSWDLAAQYGYTFGSGTRLTVV.

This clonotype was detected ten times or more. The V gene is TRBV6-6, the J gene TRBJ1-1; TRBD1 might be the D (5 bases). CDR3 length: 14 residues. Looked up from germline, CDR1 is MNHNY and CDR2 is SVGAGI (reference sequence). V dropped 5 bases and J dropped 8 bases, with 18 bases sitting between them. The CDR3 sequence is CASSPGGGWVEAFF. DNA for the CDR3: TGTGCCAGCAGTCCCGGGGGAGGATGGGTAGAAGCTTTCTTT.

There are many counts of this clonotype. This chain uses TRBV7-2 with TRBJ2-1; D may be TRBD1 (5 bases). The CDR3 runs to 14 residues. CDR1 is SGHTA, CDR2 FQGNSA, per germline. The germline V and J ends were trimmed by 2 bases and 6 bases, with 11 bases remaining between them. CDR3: CASSLSRASNEQFF. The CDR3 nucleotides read TGTGCCAGCAGCTTATCCAGGGCTAGCAATGAGCAGTTCTTC. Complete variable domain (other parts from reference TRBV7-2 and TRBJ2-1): GAGVSQSPSNKVTEKGKDVELRCDPISGHTALYWYRQSLGQGLEFLIYFQGNSAPDKSGLPSDRFSAERTGGSVSTLTIQRTQQEDSAVYLCASSLSRASNEQFFGPGTRLTVL.

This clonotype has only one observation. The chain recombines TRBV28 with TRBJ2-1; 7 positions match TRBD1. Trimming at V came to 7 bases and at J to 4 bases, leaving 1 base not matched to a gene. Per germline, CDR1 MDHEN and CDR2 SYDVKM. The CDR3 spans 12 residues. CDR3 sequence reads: CASKGQYNEQFF. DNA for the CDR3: TGTGCCAGCAAGGGACAGTACAATGAGCAGTTCTTC. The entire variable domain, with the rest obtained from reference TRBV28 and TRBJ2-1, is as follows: DVKVTQSSRYLVKRTGEKVFLECVQDMDHENMFWYRQDPGLGLRLIYFSYDVKMKEKGDIPEGYSVSREKKERFSLILESASTNQTSMYLCASKGQYNEQFFGPGTRLTVL.

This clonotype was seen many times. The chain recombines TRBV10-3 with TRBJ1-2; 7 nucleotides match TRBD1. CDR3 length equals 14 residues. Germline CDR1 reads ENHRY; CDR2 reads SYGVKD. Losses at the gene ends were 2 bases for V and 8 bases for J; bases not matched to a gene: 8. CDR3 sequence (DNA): TGTGCCATCAGTGAGCTGGGACAGCACATGGGCTACACCTTC. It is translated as CAISELGQHMGYTF.

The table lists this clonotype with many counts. CDR3 nucleotides: TGTGCCAGCAGCCCTCCGGGACTCAGCTACAATGAGCAGTTCTTC. The encoded protein is CASSPPGLSYNEQFF. V is TRBV11-3 and J is TRBJ2-1, with D possibly being TRBD2 (6 bases). Germline lookup yields CDR1 SGHNT and CDR2 YENEEA. CDR3 length equals 15 residues. The V end was cut by 5 bases, the J end by 3 bases, with 14 bases between.

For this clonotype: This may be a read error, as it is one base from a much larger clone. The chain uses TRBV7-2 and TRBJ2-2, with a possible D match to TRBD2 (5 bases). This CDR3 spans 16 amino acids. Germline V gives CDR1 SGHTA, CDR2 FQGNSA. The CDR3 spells CASSPSQRSNTGELVF. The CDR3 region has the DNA TGTGCCAGCAGCCCGTCCCAGCGGTCGAACACCGGGGAGCTGGTTTTT.

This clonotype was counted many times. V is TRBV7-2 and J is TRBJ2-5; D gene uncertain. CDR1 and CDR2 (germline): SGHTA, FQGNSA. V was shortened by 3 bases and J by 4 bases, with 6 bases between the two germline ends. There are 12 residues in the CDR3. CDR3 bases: TGTGCCAGCAGCTTGTTGCGAGAGACCCAGTACTTC. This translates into CASSLLRETQYF.

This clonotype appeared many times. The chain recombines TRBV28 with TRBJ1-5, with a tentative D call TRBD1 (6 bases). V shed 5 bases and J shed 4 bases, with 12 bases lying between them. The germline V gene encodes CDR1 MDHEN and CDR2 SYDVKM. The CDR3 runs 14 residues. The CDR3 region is CASSPGVVNQPQHF. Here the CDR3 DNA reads TGTGCCAGCAGTCCAGGGGTGGTTAATCAGCCCCAGCATTTT.

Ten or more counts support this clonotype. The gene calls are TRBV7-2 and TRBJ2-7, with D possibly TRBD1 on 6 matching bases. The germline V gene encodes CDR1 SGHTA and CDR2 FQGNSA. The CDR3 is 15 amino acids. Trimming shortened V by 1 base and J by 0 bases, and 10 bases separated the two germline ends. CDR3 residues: CASSLGDRSSYEQYF. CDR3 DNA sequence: TGTGCCAGCAGCTTAGGCGACAGGTCCTCCTACGAGCAGTACTTC. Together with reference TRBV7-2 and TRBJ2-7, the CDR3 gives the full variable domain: GAGVSQSPSNKVTEKGKDVELRCDPISGHTALYWYRQSLGQGLEFLIYFQGNSAPDKSGLPSDRFSAERTGGSVSTLTIQRTQQEDSAVYLCASSLGDRSSYEQYFGPGTRLTVT.

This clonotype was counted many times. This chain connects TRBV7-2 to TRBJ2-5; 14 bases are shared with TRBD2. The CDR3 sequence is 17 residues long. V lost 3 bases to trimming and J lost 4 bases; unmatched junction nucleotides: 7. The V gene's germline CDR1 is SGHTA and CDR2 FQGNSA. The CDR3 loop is CASSLAGLAGVRETQYF. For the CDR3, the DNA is TGTGCCAGCAGCTTGGCGGGACTAGCGGGAGTTCGAGAGACCCAGTACTTC.

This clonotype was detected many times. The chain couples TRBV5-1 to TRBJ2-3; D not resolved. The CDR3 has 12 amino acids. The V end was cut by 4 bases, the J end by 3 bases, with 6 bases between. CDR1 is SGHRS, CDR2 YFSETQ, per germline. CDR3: CASSHETDTQYF. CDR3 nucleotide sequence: TGCGCCAGCAGCCACGAGACAGATACGCAGTATTTT.

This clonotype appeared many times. As DNA, the CDR3 is TGTGCCAGCACCTTAGGGACATCGGGCACTGAAGCTTTCTTT. Protein: CASTLGTSGTEAFF. The chain couples TRBV12-3 or TRBV12-4 to TRBJ1-1; possible D gene TRBD1, 6 bases. The CDR3 is 14 residues long. Trimming left V 7 bases short and J 4 bases short, with 16 bases between.